A single sample gave rise to the 12 T cell receptor beta chains below, sequenced in a study of CD8 T cell repertoires and HIV-1 epitope variants (TCRdb year 2020). The library was produced with the immunoSEQ multiplex PCR assay. The table was pulled from immuneACCESS by TCRdb, which kept in-frame rearrangements only. Such tables lose some clones; where checked, under half of the loss comes from unresolved V genes, and the rest has no known cause. The sample data list roughly 100,000 clones, and approximately 70% of these were observed just once. Of the sample, about a quarter falls within the top ten clones. Input material: uncultured baseline CD8+ T cells from peripheral blood mononuclear cells (PBMCs). These receptors were taken from a male donor with HIV.

This chain connects TRBV28 to TRBJ1-2; D might be TRBD1 (6 bases). The germline V gene encodes CDR1 MDHEN and CDR2 SYDVKM. The CDR3 loop spans 14 amino acids. V lost 2 bases to trimming and J lost 4 bases, with 11 bases between them. The CDR3 DNA sequence: TGTGCCAGCAGTTTAATGGGACAAATCTATGGCTACACCTTC. This codes for CASSLMGQIYGYTF.

This sequence joins TRBV2 and TRBJ1-1; TRBD1 matches 7 bases. J gave up 4 bases and V 6 bases, and 5 bases lay outside the gene matches. CDR1 is SNHLY, CDR2 FYNNEI, per germline. CDR3 size: 13 residues. The CDR3 region is CASRQGLGTEAFF. CDR3 nucleotides: TGTGCCAGCAGACAGGGGCTTGGCACTGAAGCTTTCTTT.

The V gene is TRBV28, the J gene TRBJ1-2, with no clear D. The CDR3 length is 15 residues. Between the trimmed V and J ends, which lost 2 bases and 5 bases, there was a span of 15 bases. Per the germline V gene, CDR1 is MDHEN and CDR2 is SYDVKM. The CDR3 sequence is CASSLDPVQPYGYTF. CDR3 in DNA: TGTGCCAGCAGTTTAGACCCGGTTCAGCCTTATGGCTACACCTTC.

The chain recombines TRBV5-6 with TRBJ1-2; the D gene is possibly TRBD1 (5 bases). Germline CDR1 is SGHDT and CDR2 is YYEEEE. The CDR3 is 14 amino acids. V was cut by 4 bases and J by 6 bases, with 16 bases left in between. CDR3 region: CASSDGGDPDGYTF. The CDR3 nucleotides read TGTGCCAGCAGCGACGGGGGGGACCCTGATGGCTACACCTTC.

V is TRBV6-5 and J is TRBJ2-7; either TRBD1 or TRBD2 may supply D (5 bases each). The CDR3 totals 11 residues. Germline V gene lookup returns CDR1 MNHEY and CDR2 SVGAGI. In nucleotides, the CDR3 is TGTGCGGCTGGGGGCTCCTACGAGCAGTACTTC. Its translation is CAAGGSYEQYF.

This clone occurred many times. This CDR3 reads CSVVLPSGNTIYF. The CDR3 DNA reads as TGCAGCGTTGTACTTCCCTCTGGAAACACCATATATTTT. The rearrangement uses TRBV29-1 and TRBJ1-3; D is undetermined. The CDR3 extends over 13 amino acids. The germline gives CDR1 SQVTM, CDR2 ANQGSEA. Trimming shortened V by 4 bases and J by 0 bases, and 7 bases separated the two germline ends.

The rearrangement joins TRBV6-5 to TRBJ1-2; D might be TRBD1 (5 bases). CDR3 length equals 16 residues. The germline CDR1 and CDR2 sequences are MNHEY and SVGAGI. V was clipped by 2 bases and J by 4 bases, with 17 bases between them. In nucleotides, the CDR3 is TGTGCCAGCAGTTACCGACCCGGACAATCTACCTATGGCTACACCTTC. It codes for CASSYRPGQSTYGYTF.

This chain connects TRBV21-1 to TRBJ1-5; no check of the table's D call, TRBD1, against the DNA was made. TRBV21-1 has pseudogene status. CDR3 size: 16 residues. CDR3 amino acids: CASSKDRAGYPQPQHF. CDR3 DNA: TGTGCCAGCAGCAAAGATCGGGCAGGGTACCCTCAGCCCCAGCATTTT.

The chain links TRBV10-3 to TRBJ1-2, with D perhaps matching TRBD1 (5 bases). With 0 bases removed from V and 3 bases from J, the gap between germline ends came to 8 bases. The CDR3 spans 14 residues. Germline values: CDR1 ENHRY, CDR2 SYGVKD. The CDR3 is CAISESTVDYGYTF. The CDR3, as DNA: TGTGCCATCAGTGAGTCGACAGTAGACTATGGCTACACCTTC.

This chain joins TRBV7-3 and TRBJ2-3; TRBD2 matches 8 bases. J lost 1 base, V lost 3 bases, and 3 bases had no gene match. The CDR3 has 15 amino acids. The germline CDR1 and CDR2 sequences are SGHTA and FQGTGA. CDR3 nucleotide sequence: TGTGCCAGCAGCTTTGCAGCGGGGGGCACAGATACGCAGTATTTT. Translating gives CASSFAAGGTDTQYF.

The V and J genes are TRBV6-5 and TRBJ2-7; TRBD1 aligns across 7 bases. This CDR3 is 15 amino acids long. Trimming removed 5 bases from V and 3 bases from J; junction bases left unmatched: 10. Germline values: CDR1 MNHEY, CDR2 SVGAGI. The CDR3 sequence is CASSQPRTGSYEQYF. As DNA, the CDR3 is TGTGCCAGCAGTCAGCCGAGGACAGGAAGCTACGAGCAGTACTTC.

V gene TRBV19 combines with J gene TRBJ1-2, with 7 bases that match TRBD1. V lost 3 bases and J lost 7; bases outside the gene matches: 8. CDR1 is LNHDA, CDR2 SQIVND, per germline (reference sequence). The CDR3 runs 14 residues. The CDR3 sequence is CASSIGTQGFGYTF. CDR3 bases: TGTGCCAGTAGTATCGGAACACAGGGGTTTGGCTACACCTTC.